Below, one T cell receptor (beta chain) is given with its context. What it binds is not known. These data come from a study of PD-1 blockade in classical Hodgkin lymphoma. The overall study: Nivolumab 3 mg/kg was given intravenously every 2 weeks.

The CDR3 loop spans 14 amino acids. Germline CDR1 and CDR2: MNHEY and SMNVEV (reference sequence). V lost 0 bases, J lost 11 bases, and 15 bases lay in between. General study results and limits: Complete responders started with a diversity level that resembled newly diagnosed patients at baseline. Possibly reflecting disease activity or prior therapy, repertoire differences have causes that remain undefined. In newly diagnosed patients, baseline TCR diversity was reportedly below that of healthy donors.

This table comes from immunoSEQ multiplex PCR, and its TCRdb copy is limited to in-frame clones, with some not included. The sample has some 45,000 clones; about 90% are singletons. Patients all relapsed after autologous stem cell transplantation, and there was variation in brentuximab vedotin exposure. Material: peripheral blood mononuclear cells (PBMCs), obtained at baseline. The chain carries TRBV27 and TRBJ2-3, with unresolved D. This clonotype was obtained from a human donor with classical Hodgkin lymphoma. The CDR3 spells CASSLSGYLTVQYF. The CDR3 coding sequence is TGTGCCAGCAGTTTATCCGGGTACCTCACGGTGCAGTATTTT.